A single T cell receptor (beta chain) is shown here with its context. As yet, its antigen is unknown. This record belongs to a study of cytomegalovirus exposure and HLA in healthy donors. As for the study in general: Samples from HLA-typed donors yielded 65 million to 90 million unique TCRs in an early data release.

Study conclusions and caveats: Accounts indicate the classifier identified cytomegalovirus status with strong specificity and sensitivity.

This CDR3 has 17 amino acids. V was clipped by 5 bases and J by 4 bases, with 21 bases between them. Germline CDR1 reads SGHVS; CDR2 reads FNYEAQ. The PCR made use of 60 Vbeta and 13 Jbeta primers. TCRdb's copy holds only in-frame clones and misses some; the assay was immunoSEQ multiplex PCR. The data hold under 150,000 clones, with roughly three quarters observed a single time. V usage is TRBV7-6 and J usage is TRBJ2-1, with a tentative D call TRBD1 (6 bases). Sequencing used PBMCs. The sequence derives from a male donor in good health and CMV-seronegative. CDR3 DNA: TGTGCCAGCAGCCTAATAAGGACAGCCCGGTCGTACAATGAGCAGTTCTTC. Translation gives CASSLIRTARSYNEQFF. The variable domain in full, with the rest retrieved from reference TRBV7-6 and TRBJ2-1, is GAGVSQSPRYKVTKRGQDVALRCDPISGHVSLYWYRQALGQGPEFLTYFNYEAQQDKSGLPNDRFSAERPEGSISTLTIQRTEQRDSAMYRCASSLIRTARSYNEQFFGPGTRLTVL.